What follows are 13 T cell receptor beta chains derived from one specimen sequenced in a study of beta chain features in type 1 diabetes. Of the isolated RNA, all was reverse transcribed, and so the sequenced material was expressed TCRB transcripts. Using immunoSEQ multiplex PCR, the repertoire was profiled, and TCRdb retains in-frame clones only, with some absent. Among hundreds of thousands of clones listed, around 68% were seen once. Material: naive CD4+ T cells from blood. The origin of the receptors is a man aged 30 to 45 in good health.

The chain has TRBV25-1 and TRBJ1-5; no definite D call. V was trimmed by 2 bases and J by 5 bases, leaving 13 bases between them. The CDR3 has 15 residues. Germline V lookup: CDR1 MGHDK, CDR2 SYGVNS. The CDR3 spells CASSEEGGWDQPQHF. DNA of the CDR3: TGTGCCAGCAGTGAAGAGGGTGGGTGGGATCAGCCCCAGCATTTT.

V gene TRBV29-1 combines with J gene TRBJ2-7, with D possibly TRBD2 on 6 matching bases. Per germline, CDR1 SQVTM and CDR2 ANQGSEA. The V end was cut by 4 bases, the J end by 7 bases, with 17 bases between. This CDR3 is built from 13 residues. The CDR3 nucleotides are TGCAGCGTTGCAAGACCCCTTAGCGGAGAGCAGTACTTC. Translated, it gives CSVARPLSGEQYF.

The V and J genes are TRBV7-9 and TRBJ1-4; possible D gene TRBD1, 5 bases. V was trimmed by 5 bases and J by 6 bases, leaving 16 bases between them. This CDR3 spans 15 amino acids. Germline assignment: CDR1 SEHNR and CDR2 FQNEAQ (reference sequence). CDR3: CASSPQGVTHEKLFF. Here the CDR3 DNA reads TGTGCCAGCAGCCCCCAGGGCGTGACCCATGAAAAACTGTTTTTT.

V usage is TRBV29-1 and J usage is TRBJ2-3; TRBD2 is a possible D gene (5 bases). The CDR3 totals 14 residues. CDR1 SQVTM and CDR2 ANQGSEA come from the germline V gene. V dropped 8 bases and J dropped 6 bases, with 21 bases sitting between them. The CDR3 here is CSHREGPVYDTQYF. The CDR3 region has the DNA TGCAGCCACAGAGAGGGCCCCGTTTATGATACGCAGTATTTT.

The J gene is TRBJ2-5, the V gene TRBV29-1; 7 bases align to TRBD2. The CDR3 covers 13 residues. In germline, CDR1 is SQVTM, CDR2 ANQGSEA. V shed 4 bases, J shed 2 bases, and the junction held 4 bases outside the gene matches. CDR3 DNA: TGCAGCGTTGGACTAGCAGTACAAGAGACCCAGTACTTC. Amino acids: CSVGLAVQETQYF.

The gene calls are TRBV30 and TRBJ2-7; possible D gene TRBD1, 5 bases. This CDR3 contains 10 residues. Germline CDR1 and CDR2: GTSNPN and SVGIG (reference sequence). Between the trimmed V and J ends, which lost 2 bases and 7 bases, there was a span of 6 bases. CDR3 region: CAWSQGEQYF. The DNA for the CDR3 is TGTGCCTGGAGTCAGGGTGAGCAGTACTTC. Full variable domain (outside the CDR3, taken from reference TRBV30 and TRBJ2-7): SQTIHQWPATLVQPVGSPLSLECTVEGTSNPNLYWYRQAAGRGLQLLFYSVGIGQISSEVPQNLSASRPQDRQFILSSKKLLLSDSGFYLCAWSQGEQYFGPGTRLTVT.

The V call is TRBV9, the J call TRBJ2-7, with 13 nucleotides matching TRBD2. The CDR3 is 15 amino acids. Trimming took 4 bases from V and 6 from J; bases not matched to a gene: 7. CDR1 and CDR2 from the germline V gene are SGDLS and YYNGEE. The CDR3 DNA reads as TGTGCCAGCAGCAACGGACTAGCGGGAGCGAGCGAGCAGTACTTC. The encoded protein is CASSNGLAGASEQYF.

This clone has only a few counts. The CDR3 DNA reads TGTGCCAGCAGCTTAGCGGGGGCCGACAATGAGCAGTTCTTC. It yields the protein CASSLAGADNEQFF. V gene TRBV7-9 combines with J gene TRBJ2-1, with D perhaps matching TRBD1 (6 bases). Germline loops: CDR1 SEHNR, CDR2 FQNEAQ (reference sequence). CDR3 length equals 14 residues. The V end was cut by 0 bases, the J end by 5 bases, with 8 bases between. The entire variable domain, with the rest obtained from reference TRBV7-9 and TRBJ2-1, is as follows: DTGVSQNPRHKITKRGQNVTFRCDPISEHNRLYWYRQTLGQGPEFLTYFQNEAQLEKSRLLSDRFSAERPKGSFSTLEIQRTEQGDSAMYLCASSLAGADNEQFFGPGTRLTVL.

The CDR3 spells CASSFKERLSLTEAFF. The CDR3 DNA is TGTGCCAGCAGCTTCAAGGAGAGGTTGTCGCTGACTGAAGCTTTCTTT. The V and J genes are TRBV13 and TRBJ1-1; D call uncertain. This CDR3 contains 16 residues. V was shortened by 3 bases and J by 5 bases, with 19 bases between the two germline ends. Germline V lookup: CDR1 PRHDT, CDR2 FYEKMQ (reference sequence).

The chain uses TRBV5-1 and TRBJ2-1; D unresolved. The V gene lost 4 bases and the J gene lost 5 bases, with 16 bases spanning the gap. CDR1 SGHRS and CDR2 YFSETQ come from the germline V gene. CDR3 length: 15 residues. DNA of the CDR3: TGCGCCAGCAGCCTCGACCAAGCGACAAACAATGAGCAGTTCTTC. Translating it yields CASSLDQATNNEQFF.

The CDR3 DNA reads as TGCAGCGTGGGGGGCAGGGGCACATGGAACACCGGGGAGCTGTTTTTT. It codes for CSVGGRGTWNTGELFF. This chain links TRBV29-1 with TRBJ2-2; either TRBD1 or TRBD2 may fit D (6 bases each). The CDR3 has 16 amino acids. V lost 6 bases and J 1 base, leaving 18 bases between the germline ends. Germline values: CDR1 SQVTM, CDR2 ANQGSEA.

The chain couples TRBV29-1 to TRBJ1-4; no clear D. CDR1 is SQVTM, CDR2 ANQGSEA, per germline. Trimming pared 5 bases from V and 7 bases from J, leaving 11 bases between. CDR3 size: 12 residues. The CDR3 nucleotides are TGCAGCGTTTCAGGATTTGGTGAAAAACTGTTTTTT. This encodes CSVSGFGEKLFF.

In its sample, this clone was seen a few times. This chain links TRBV29-1 with TRBJ1-1; weak D call: TRBD1 (5 bases). This CDR3 region has 13 residues. V gave up 7 bases and J gave up 4 bases, with 16 bases separating them. CDR1 and CDR2 (germline): SQVTM, ANQGSEA. DNA for the CDR3: TGCAGCGGGACCTCACTTGGGGGCACTGAAGCTTTCTTT. Amino acids: CSGTSLGGTEAFF.